These 9 T cell receptor beta chains were sequenced from one sample in a study of OX40 agonist ivuxolimab in advanced cancers. Only in-frame clones appear in the TCRdb table, and some are missing; sequencing was by immunoSEQ multiplex PCR. This table has around 37,000 clones, roughly 76% appearing once. The sample was CD4+ or CD8+ T cells sorted from blood, taken in a trial of the OX40 agonist ivuxolimab. The receptors were sampled from an adult with an advanced solid tumor such as melanoma, head and neck, liver or kidney cancer.

V usage is TRBV10-2 and J usage is TRBJ2-7; 11 bases agree with TRBD2. Germline-derived CDR1 and CDR2 are WSHSY and SAAADI. The CDR3 spans 16 residues. Germline trimming cut 6 bases from V and 7 bases from J; bases unmatched to any gene: 14. The CDR3 bases are TGCGCCAGCAGACCCCCCCTGAGGCTAGCGGGAGGTGAGCAGTACTTC. Translation: CASRPPLRLAGGEQYF.

The chain joins TRBV14 to TRBJ1-1; D unresolved. V gave up 4 bases and J gave up 4 bases, with 13 bases separating them. The CDR3 sequence is 14 residues long. Germline V gene lookup returns CDR1 SGHDN and CDR2 FVKESK. CDR3 nucleotide sequence: TGTGCCAGCAGCCTCCGAGCTAGGAGCACTGAAGCTTTCTTT. It specifies CASSLRARSTEAFF.

The rearrangement links TRBV7-9 to TRBJ2-5, with TRBD2 as a possible D gene (6 bases). The CDR3 contains 18 residues. V lost 4 bases and J lost 1, with 22 bases in between. Germline CDR1 and CDR2: SEHNR and FQNEAQ (reference sequence). CDR3 region: CASSSSYGGLASQETQYF. Written as DNA, the CDR3 is TGTGCCAGCAGCTCATCATACGGAGGGCTAGCGTCCCAAGAGACCCAGTACTTC.

The V and J genes are TRBV6-6 and TRBJ1-4; tentative D call: TRBD1 (5 bases). Trimming stripped 1 base from V and 9 bases from J, with 12 bases between. Germline V gene lookup returns CDR1 MNHNY and CDR2 SVGAGI (reference sequence). CDR3 length: 14 amino acids. CDR3 nucleotides: TGTGCCAGCAGTTACTGGGACGAAAGGAAAAAACTGTTTTTT. Its protein is CASSYWDERKKLFF.

By proportion, this clone is medium-sized. The chain joins TRBV4-1 to TRBJ1-4; D may be TRBD1 (5 bases). Trimming took off 0 bases at V and 10 bases at J, with 15 bases between the two ends. The CDR3 is 15 residues long. Per germline, CDR1 MGHRA and CDR2 YSYEKL. As DNA, the CDR3 is TGCGCCAGCAGCCAAGAGGGCAGGGCTGGCGGAAAACTGTTTTTT. Translation gives CASSQEGRAGGKLFF.

The chain recombines TRBV28 with TRBJ2-1; 9 bases map to TRBD2. This CDR3 is built from 13 residues. Germline assignment: CDR1 MDHEN and CDR2 SYDVKM. V lost 6 bases, J lost 6 bases, and 3 bases stayed unmatched. The CDR3 loop is CASSPAGGNEQFF. The CDR3 region has the DNA TGTGCCAGCAGCCCAGCGGGAGGCAATGAGCAGTTCTTC.

The rearrangement joins TRBV7-9 to TRBJ2-3, with D tentatively TRBD1 (5 bases). Trimming took 5 bases from V and 6 from J, leaving 9 bases between them. Germline CDR1 reads SEHNR; CDR2 reads FQNEAQ (reference sequence). The CDR3 extends over 12 amino acids. CDR3 DNA: TGTGCCAGCAGCACGACAGAGGATACGCAGTATTTT. It translates to CASSTTEDTQYF.

This clone was seen just once. The chain uses TRBV7-2 and TRBJ1-2; D might be TRBD1 (5 bases). The CDR3 is 15 amino acids. Germline V lookup: CDR1 SGHTA, CDR2 FQGNSA. The V end lost 2 bases, the J end lost 8 bases, and 18 bases lay between the germline ends. The DNA of the CDR3 is TGTGCCAGCAGCTTACGGCGGGGGATTGGGGAGGGCTACACCTTC. Translated: CASSLRRGIGEGYTF.

V is TRBV28 and J is TRBJ2-7; D not resolved. Per germline, CDR1 MDHEN and CDR2 SYDVKM. The V end lost 5 bases, the J end lost 4 bases, and 6 bases lay between the germline ends. CDR3 length: 11 amino acids. The CDR3 sequence: CASSTMYEQYF. DNA of the CDR3: TGTGCCAGCAGTACCATGTACGAGCAGTACTTC.